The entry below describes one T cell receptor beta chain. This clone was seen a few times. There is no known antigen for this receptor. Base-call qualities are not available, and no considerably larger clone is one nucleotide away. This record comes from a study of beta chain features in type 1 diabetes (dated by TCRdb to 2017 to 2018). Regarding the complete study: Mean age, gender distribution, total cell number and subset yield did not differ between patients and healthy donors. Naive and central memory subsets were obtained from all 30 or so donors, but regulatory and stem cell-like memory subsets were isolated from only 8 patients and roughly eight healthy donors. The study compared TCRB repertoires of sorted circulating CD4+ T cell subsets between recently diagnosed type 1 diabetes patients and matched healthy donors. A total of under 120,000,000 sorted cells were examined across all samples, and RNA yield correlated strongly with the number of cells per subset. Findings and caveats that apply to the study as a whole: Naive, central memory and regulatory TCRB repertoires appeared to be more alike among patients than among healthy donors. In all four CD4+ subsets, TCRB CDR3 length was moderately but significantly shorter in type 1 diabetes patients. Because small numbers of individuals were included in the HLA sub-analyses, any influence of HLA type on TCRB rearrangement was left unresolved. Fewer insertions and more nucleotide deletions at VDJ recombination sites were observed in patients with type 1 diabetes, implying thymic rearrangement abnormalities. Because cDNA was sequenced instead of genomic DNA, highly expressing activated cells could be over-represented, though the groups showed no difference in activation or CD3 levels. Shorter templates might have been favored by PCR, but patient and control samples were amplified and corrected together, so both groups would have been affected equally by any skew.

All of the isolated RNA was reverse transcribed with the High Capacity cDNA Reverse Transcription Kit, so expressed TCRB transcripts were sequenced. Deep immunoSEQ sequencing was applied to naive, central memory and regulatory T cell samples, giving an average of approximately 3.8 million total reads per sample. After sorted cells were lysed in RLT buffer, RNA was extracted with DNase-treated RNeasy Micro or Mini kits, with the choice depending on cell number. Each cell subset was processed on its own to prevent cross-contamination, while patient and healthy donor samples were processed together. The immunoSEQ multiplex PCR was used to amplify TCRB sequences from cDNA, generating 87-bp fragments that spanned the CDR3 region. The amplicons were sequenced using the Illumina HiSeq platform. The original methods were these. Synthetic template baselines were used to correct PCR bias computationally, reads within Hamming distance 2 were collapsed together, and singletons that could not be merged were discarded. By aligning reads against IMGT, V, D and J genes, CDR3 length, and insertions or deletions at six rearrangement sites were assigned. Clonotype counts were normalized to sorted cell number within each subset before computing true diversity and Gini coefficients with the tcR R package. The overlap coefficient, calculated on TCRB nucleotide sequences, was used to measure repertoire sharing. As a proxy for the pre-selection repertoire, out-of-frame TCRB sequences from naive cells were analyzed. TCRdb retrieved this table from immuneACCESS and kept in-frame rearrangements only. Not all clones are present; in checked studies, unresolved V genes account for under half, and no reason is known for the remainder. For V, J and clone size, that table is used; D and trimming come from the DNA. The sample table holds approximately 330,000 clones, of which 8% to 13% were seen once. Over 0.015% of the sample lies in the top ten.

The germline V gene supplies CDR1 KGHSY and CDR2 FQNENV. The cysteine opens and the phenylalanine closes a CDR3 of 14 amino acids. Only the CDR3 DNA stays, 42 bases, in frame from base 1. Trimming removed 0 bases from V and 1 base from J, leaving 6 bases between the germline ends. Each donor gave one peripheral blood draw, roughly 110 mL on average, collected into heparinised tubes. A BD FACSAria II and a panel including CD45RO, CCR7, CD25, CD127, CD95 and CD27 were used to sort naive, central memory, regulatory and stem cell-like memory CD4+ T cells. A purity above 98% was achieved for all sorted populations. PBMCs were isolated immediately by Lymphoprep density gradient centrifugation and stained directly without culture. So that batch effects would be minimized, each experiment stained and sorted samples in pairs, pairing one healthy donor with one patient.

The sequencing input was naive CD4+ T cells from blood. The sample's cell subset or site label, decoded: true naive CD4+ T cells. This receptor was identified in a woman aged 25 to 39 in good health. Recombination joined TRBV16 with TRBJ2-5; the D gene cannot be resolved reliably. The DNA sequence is TGTGCCAGCAGCCAATCTAGTCCCCAAGAGACCCAGTACTTC. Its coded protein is CASSQSSPQETQYF.